The next 28 T cell receptor beta chains were all read from a single sample in a study of blood T cell repertoires in COVID-19. Only in-frame clones appear in the TCRdb table, and some are missing; sequencing was by immunoSEQ multiplex PCR. The sample has hundreds of thousands of clones, roughly 80% seen once; the top ten hold about 9.6%. Material: peripheral blood. The receptors originated from an elderly man with acute or convalescent COVID-19.

The rearrangement links TRBV5-1 to TRBJ2-7; 8 positions match TRBD1. Per germline, CDR1 SGHRS and CDR2 YFSETQ. This CDR3 region has 17 residues. V trimming: 0 bases; J trimming: 2 bases; junction bases outside the gene matches: 10. The CDR3 nucleotides read TGCGCCAGCAGCTTGGAGGGTGTCGACAGGGGAACCTACGAGCAGTACTTC. Residues: CASSLEGVDRGTYEQYF.

This chain joins TRBV12-5 and TRBJ1-1, with 7 bases identical to TRBD1. The V and J ends lost 7 bases and 8 bases, in that order; junction bases with no gene match: 10. CDR3 size: 13 residues. Germline V lookup: CDR1 LGHNT, CDR2 FRNRAP. Written as DNA, the CDR3 is TGTGCTAGTGTCCCAGGGTCGGACAGGGAAGCTTTCTTT. Residues: CASVPGSDREAFF.

Points on this clone: A junction end diverges from the germline sequence, so it may reflect a read error. The CDR3 nucleotides read TGTGCCAGCAATTTAAGGAGAGCGAACACTGAAGCTTTCTTT. Its translation: CASNLRRANTEAFF. The chain has TRBV28 and TRBJ1-1; D ambiguous. The germline V gene encodes CDR1 MDHEN and CDR2 SYDVKM. This CDR3 is built from 14 residues.

This clone was detected only a few times. This chain uses TRBV12-3 or TRBV12-4 with TRBJ2-4; a weak D match, TRBD2 (7 bases). CDR3 length: 13 amino acids. The V end lost 8 bases, the J end lost 10 bases, and 18 bases lay between the germline ends. In DNA form, the CDR3 reads TGTGCCAGCTCTAGGGGGGGTACTGAGATTCAGTACTTC. Protein: CASSRGGTEIQYF.

The J gene is TRBJ2-7, the V gene TRBV5-5; the match to TRBD1 covers 8 bases. The CDR3 is made up of 15 amino acids. Germline CDR1 and CDR2: SGHKS and YYEKEE (reference sequence). The V segment lost 5 bases and the J segment 1 base; nucleotides outside the gene matches: 8. CDR3 DNA: TGTGCCAGCAGAGAAGGGACAGGCGCTTCCTACGAGCAGTACTTC. Its protein is CASREGTGASYEQYF. Full variable domain (rest looked up from reference TRBV5-5 and TRBJ2-7): DAGVTQSPTHLIKTRGQQVTLRCSPISGHKSVSWYQQVLGQGPQFIFQYYEKEERGRGNFPDRFSARQFPNYSSELNVNALLLGDSALYLCASREGTGASYEQYFGPGTRLTVT.

The chain carries TRBV4-2 and TRBJ2-1; 13 bases fit TRBD2. The V segment lost 6 bases and the J segment 8 bases; nucleotides outside the gene matches: 13. The CDR3 sequence is 17 residues long. Germline V gene data show CDR1 as LGHNA and CDR2 as YNFKEQ. CDR3 nucleotides: TGTGCCAGCAGTCAAAAATCCCCGGGACTAGCGGGATATGAGCAGTTCTTC. It translates to CASSQKSPGLAGYEQFF.

This rearrangement joins TRBV7-3 to TRBJ2-5; D is unresolved. Trimming cost V 0 bases and J 3 bases, with 8 bases left between them. The CDR3 has 14 residues. Germline CDR1 reads SGHTA; CDR2 reads FQGTGA. CDR3 DNA sequence: TGTGCCAGCAGCTTAACGGGCAGAAAAGAGACCCAGTACTTC. Residues: CASSLTGRKETQYF.

The chain employs TRBV2 and TRBJ1-6, with 8 nucleotides matching TRBD1. Per germline, CDR1 SNHLY and CDR2 FYNNEI. Germline trimming cut 7 bases from V and 8 bases from J; bases unmatched to any gene: 10. This CDR3 contains 15 residues. CDR3 amino acids: CASNPRDRGYSPLHF. In DNA form, the CDR3 reads TGTGCCAGCAACCCCCGCGACAGGGGATATTCACCCCTCCACTTT.

The V call is TRBV10-3, the J call TRBJ1-1; D call uncertain. V lost 2 bases to trimming and J lost 4 bases, with 11 bases between them. Germline loops: CDR1 ENHRY, CDR2 SYGVKD. CDR3 length equals 14 residues. The CDR3 coding sequence is TGTGCCATCAGTGAGCCGAGTAAAAGCACTGAAGCTTTCTTT. Translated, it gives CAISEPSKSTEAFF.

The CDR3 loop reads CASSLGGQGANEQFF. The CDR3 DNA follows: TGTGCCAGCAGCTTGGGCGGACAGGGGGCGAATGAGCAGTTCTTC. The chain uses TRBV5-4 and TRBJ2-1, with 11 bases aligning to TRBD1. The V gene end was trimmed by 0 bases and the J gene end by 7 bases; junction bases not matched to a gene: 3. Germline lookup yields CDR1 SGHNT and CDR2 YYREEE (reference sequence). The CDR3 sequence is 15 residues long.

The chain combines TRBV2 with TRBJ2-1; 9 nucleotides align to TRBD2. Germline V lookup: CDR1 SNHLY, CDR2 FYNNEI. V trimming: 1 base; J trimming: 14 bases; junction bases outside the gene matches: 12. The CDR3 has 15 amino acids. CDR3 in amino acids: CASSEGVAGGPIKFF. DNA of the CDR3: TGTGCCAGCAGTGAAGGCGTGGCGGGAGGGCCTATAAAGTTCTTC. The whole variable domain, filled in from reference TRBV2 and TRBJ2-1, reads EPEVTQTPSHQVTQMGQEVILRCVPISNHLYFYWYRQILGQKVEFLVSFYNNEISEKSEIFDDQFSVERPDGSNFTLKIRSTKLEDSAMYFCASSEGVAGGPIKFFGPGTRLTVL.

CDR3 loop: CSASVSVANYGYTF. DNA of the CDR3: TGCAGTGCTAGTGTGTCGGTAGCTAACTATGGCTACACCTTC. The chain employs TRBV20-1 and TRBJ1-2, with D unresolved. The CDR3 loop spans 14 amino acids. V was clipped by 3 bases and J by 0 bases, with 11 bases between them. Germline values: CDR1 DFQATT, CDR2 SNEGSKA (reference sequence).

J is TRBJ1-1 and V is TRBV7-9; 7 bases are shared with TRBD1. With V trimmed by 0 bases and J by 1 base, 2 bases remained unmatched. Looked up from germline, CDR1 is SEHNR and CDR2 is FQNEAQ (reference sequence). CDR3 size: 15 residues. This CDR3 reads CASSLARGRNTEAFF. DNA of the CDR3: TGTGCCAGCAGCTTAGCGAGGGGGCGGAACACTGAAGCTTTCTTT.

J is TRBJ2-3 and V is TRBV11-2; D possibly corresponds to TRBD1 (7 bases). V was shortened by 11 bases and J by 1 base, with 13 bases between the two germline ends. Germline values: CDR1 SGHAT, CDR2 FQNNGV. CDR3 length: 13 residues. CDR3 nucleotide sequence: TGTGCCGGGGGGACAGTCCGCACAGATACGCAGTATTTT. It translates to CAGGTVRTDTQYF.

The gene calls are TRBV28 and TRBJ1-4, with unresolved D. The V and J ends lost 6 bases and 0 bases respectively, with 17 bases between them. CDR3 length: 17 residues. Germline V lookup: CDR1 MDHEN, CDR2 SYDVKM. CDR3 amino acids: CASSPAGRRTTNEKLFF. DNA for the CDR3: TGTGCCAGCAGCCCAGCAGGCCGGCGAACAACTAATGAAAAACTGTTTTTT.

This sequence joins TRBV5-1 and TRBJ1-3, with D hard to call. CDR3 size: 14 residues. The germline CDR1 and CDR2 sequences are SGHRS and YFSETQ. The V end lost 4 bases, the J end lost 4 bases, and 12 bases lay between the germline ends. The CDR3 sequence is CASSAPEDGNTIYF. In DNA form, the CDR3 reads TGCGCCAGCAGCGCCCCGGAGGACGGAAACACCATATATTTT.

V gene TRBV6-5 combines with J gene TRBJ1-4; D might be TRBD1 (6 bases). The CDR3 totals 13 residues. Germline V lookup: CDR1 MNHEY, CDR2 SVGAGI. Between the trimmed V and J ends, which lost 6 bases and 8 bases, there was a span of 13 bases. The CDR3 region is CASSRLQGEKLFF. The CDR3 DNA sequence: TGTGCCAGCAGCCGGCTCCAGGGGGAAAAACTGTTTTTT.

As concerns this clone: Within the sample, other DNA sequences also encode this same CDR3. The chain has TRBV18 and TRBJ1-5; TRBD1 matches at 11 bases. The J segment lost 4 bases and the V segment lost 2 bases, leaving 1 base of the junction unmatched. Germline values: CDR1 KGHSH, CDR2 LQKENI. The CDR3 has 15 residues. The CDR3 DNA is TGTGCCAGCTCACCAGGGACAGGGGGGAATCAGCCCCAGCATTTT. Translating gives CASSPGTGGNQPQHF.

DNA for the CDR3: TGCGCCAGCAGCTTGGTTGCGGGGGCCGCAGATACGCAGTATTTT. This gives the protein CASSLVAGAADTQYF. The rearrangement links TRBV5-1 to TRBJ2-3; D perhaps matches TRBD2 (7 bases). Trimming pared 0 bases from V and 4 bases from J, leaving 12 bases between. Germline loops: CDR1 SGHRS, CDR2 YFSETQ. This CDR3 has 15 residues.

The chain recombines TRBV7-9 with TRBJ2-1; 12 nucleotides match TRBD2. V lost 5 bases to trimming and J lost 7 bases; unmatched junction nucleotides: 6. CDR1 is SEHNR and CDR2 is FQNEAQ in the germline V gene (reference sequence). The CDR3 contains 15 residues. The CDR3 loop reads CASSSPSGRANEQFF. CDR3 DNA: TGTGCCAGCAGCAGCCCTAGCGGGAGGGCAAATGAGCAGTTCTTC. Full variable domain (missing parts from reference TRBV7-9 and TRBJ2-1): DTGVSQNPRHKITKRGQNVTFRCDPISEHNRLYWYRQTLGQGPEFLTYFQNEAQLEKSRLLSDRFSAERPKGSFSTLEIQRTEQGDSAMYLCASSSPSGRANEQFFGPGTRLTVL.

The genes are TRBV15 and TRBJ2-4; 15 bases are a match to TRBD2. V trimming: 5 bases; J trimming: 1 base; junction bases outside the gene matches: 15. Per germline, CDR1 LNHNV and CDR2 YYDKDF (reference sequence). The CDR3 is made up of 21 amino acids. This CDR3 is CATSWSSKGLAGGWAKNIQYF. CDR3 coding DNA: TGTGCCACCAGCTGGAGTTCAAAGGGACTAGCGGGAGGATGGGCCAAAAACATTCAGTACTTC. Variable domain in full (rest from reference TRBV15 and TRBJ2-4): DAMVIQNPRYQVTQFGKPVTLSCSQTLNHNVMYWYQQKSSQAPKLLFHYYDKDFNNEADTPDNFQSRRPNTSFCFLDIRSPGLGDTAMYLCATSWSSKGLAGGWAKNIQYFGAGTRLSVL.

This rearrangement joins TRBV15 to TRBJ1-2, with TRBD1 as a possible D gene (6 bases). V was cut by 0 bases and J by 0 bases, with 8 bases left in between. Germline V gene data show CDR1 as LNHNV and CDR2 as YYDKDF (reference sequence). CDR3 length: 15 residues. This CDR3 reads CATSRDWDTNYGYTF. The CDR3 DNA follows: TGTGCCACCAGCAGAGATTGGGACACTAACTATGGCTACACCTTC.

This clone was seen just once. The chain couples TRBV5-4 to TRBJ2-3, with 14 bases identical to TRBD2. The CDR3 extends over 17 amino acids. Germline trimming cut 4 bases from V and 1 base from J; bases unmatched to any gene: 5. Looked up from germline, CDR1 is SGHNT and CDR2 is YYREEE (reference sequence). CDR3 in DNA: TGTGCCAGCAGCCCGGCGGGACTAGCGGGAGGCACAGATACGCAGTATTTT. Amino acid sequence: CASSPAGLAGGTDTQYF.

This clone was detected once. The rearrangement uses TRBV5-1 and TRBJ2-1; 9 bases map to TRBD2. V lost 2 bases, J lost 2 bases, and 2 bases stayed unmatched. The CDR3 contains 15 residues. Germline V gives CDR1 SGHRS, CDR2 YFSETQ. Here the CDR3 DNA reads TGCGCCAGCAGCTTCAGCGGGGGGCCCTACAATGAGCAGTTCTTC. Translation: CASSFSGGPYNEQFF. Full variable domain (remainder filled in from reference TRBV5-1 and TRBJ2-1): KAGVTQTPRYLIKTRGQQVTLSCSPISGHRSVSWYQQTPGQGLQFLFEYFSETQRNKGNFPGRFSGRQFSNSRSEMNVSTLELGDSALYLCASSFSGGPYNEQFFGPGTRLTVL.

This clone was picked up one time. V and J are TRBV5-1 and TRBJ1-4; 7 nucleotides match TRBD1. V was clipped by 4 bases and J by 0 bases; unmatched bases: 3. Per the germline V gene, CDR1 is SGHRS and CDR2 is YFSETQ. The CDR3 is 15 residues long. The CDR3 DNA follows: TGCGCCAGCAGCGGTCAGGGGGCAACTAATGAAAAACTGTTTTTT. Its protein is CASSGQGATNEKLFF.

The gene calls are TRBV11-2 and TRBJ1-1, with no clear D. The CDR3 has 15 amino acids. V gave up 5 bases and J gave up 5 bases, with 18 bases separating them. Germline V gene lookup returns CDR1 SGHAT and CDR2 FQNNGV. The CDR3 nucleotides read TGTGCCAGCAGCCCCGTCCCGGCCCGAGGTACTGAAGCTTTCTTT. Its protein product is CASSPVPARGTEAFF. Combining the CDR3 with reference TRBV11-2 and TRBJ1-1 gives the whole variable domain EAGVAQSPRYKIIEKRQSVAFWCNPISGHATLYWYQQILGQGPKLLIQFQNNGVVDDSQLPKDRFSAERLKGVDSTLKIQPAKLEDSAVYLCASSPVPARGTEAFFGQGTRLTVV.

This chain's CDR3 is CASRVRDIAGDGYTF. CDR3 nucleotide sequence: TGTGCCAGCAGAGTCCGGGACATCGCCGGGGATGGCTACACCTTC. The chain couples TRBV6-6 to TRBJ1-2, with D perhaps matching TRBD1 (6 bases). The germline V gene has CDR1 MNHNY and CDR2 SVGAGI (reference sequence). Trimming pared 6 bases from V and 6 bases from J, leaving 20 bases between. This CDR3 spans 15 amino acids.

V usage is TRBV3-1 (or the pseudogene TRBV3-2) and J usage is TRBJ1-6, with a tentative D call TRBD1 (6 bases). This CDR3 is built from 14 residues. Germline lookup yields CDR1 LGHDT and CDR2 YNNKEL (reference sequence). Trimming shortened V by 4 bases and J by 7 bases, and 11 bases separated the two germline ends. The DNA for the CDR3 is TGTGCCAGCAGCCGACAGGCAAGCAATTCACCCCTCCACTTT. Translation: CASSRQASNSPLHF.